This is a list of T cell receptor beta chains from one sample in a study of cytomegalovirus exposure and HLA in healthy donors. Assay: immunoSEQ multiplex PCR; the TCRdb copy retains only in-frame clones and omits some. The sample lists 300,000 to 400,000 clones, approximately 85% occurring once. The sequenced sample consisted of PBMCs. The receptors stem from a man under 40 in good health and CMV-seronegative. The CDR3 runs from the conserved cysteine through the conserved F or W. Fields, in order: D gene, clone size, V gene, J gene, CDR3 protein, CDR3 DNA. A D gene is named only where the DNA matches it firmly. Size values are once, few and many counts, or a class for expanded clones, and some rows have none.

>.|.|TRBV13|TRBJ2-1
CASSLGRPDPYNEQFF
TGTGCCAGCAGCTTGGGGCGACCAGATCCCTACAATGAGCAGTTCTTC
>.|.|TRBV14|TRBJ1-6
CASSQLDTVSPLHF
TGTGCCAGCAGCCAGCTGGACACGGTTTCACCCCTCCACTTT
>TRBD1|once|TRBV18|TRBJ1-4
CASSLPGQTSEKLFF
TGTGCCAGCTCCCTACCGGGACAGACCTCAGAAAAACTGTTTTTT
>TRBD1|.|TRBV5-1|TRBJ2-6
CASSLTDRAGANVLTF
TGCGCCAGCAGCTTGACCGACAGGGCTGGGGCCAACGTCCTGACTTTC
>TRBD1|.|TRBV18|TRBJ2-7
CASSPDRVYEQYF
TGTGCCAGCTCACCGGACAGGGTCTACGAGCAGTACTTC
>TRBD1|few|TRBV19|TRBJ1-1
CASSIGTVNTEAFF
TGTGCCAGTAGTATTGGGACAGTAAACACTGAAGCTTTCTTT
>.|few|TRBV6-5|TRBJ1-1
CASSYAGSTEAFF
TGTGCCAGCAGTTACGCAGGGTCCACTGAAGCTTTCTTT
>.|once|TRBV30|TRBJ1-6
CACTTTPLGGSPLHF
TGTGCCTGTACGACGACTCCCTTAGGTGGTTCACCCCTCCACTTT
>.|.|TRBV11-2|TRBJ1-2
CASSFRSGGDGYTF
TGTGCCAGCAGCTTTAGGAGCGGGGGCGATGGCTACACCTTC
>.|.|TRBV4-3|TRBJ1-2
CASSQDFGGYTF
TGCGCCAGCAGCCAAGATTTCGGTGGCTACACCTTC
>.|.|TRBV18|TRBJ1-2
CASSPPPGDGYTF
TGTGCCAGCTCACCACCCCCAGGGGATGGCTACACCTTC
>.|.|TRBV4-3|TRBJ2-1
CASSHGAGVYNEQFF
TGCGCCAGCAGCCATGGAGCCGGGGTCTACAATGAGCAGTTCTTC
>.|few|TRBV27|TRBJ1-2
CASSSEGIQGGYTF
TGTGCCAGCAGTTCGGAGGGGATTCAGGGTGGCTACACCTTC
>.|.|TRBV28|TRBJ1-5
CATTEQVIQIEPQHF
TGTGCCACAACAGAACAGGTTATCCAAATCGAGCCCCAGCATTTT
>TRBD1|.|TRBV5-1|TRBJ2-2
CASNSRPPGTGVTGELFF
TGCGCCAGCAATTCTCGGCCCCCCGGGACAGGGGTGACCGGGGAGCTGTTTTTT
>TRBD1|.|TRBV27|TRBJ2-1
CASSLIRGLNEQFF
TGTGCCAGCAGTTTAATAAGGGGGCTCAATGAGCAGTTCTTC
>TRBD1|.|TRBV5-4|TRBJ1-5
CASSLEGAQPQHF
TGTGCCAGCAGCTTGGAGGGGGCTCAGCCCCAGCATTTT
>TRBD1|.|TRBV7-9|TRBJ2-7
CASSRGTGPEQYF
TGTGCCAGCAGCAGAGGGACAGGGCCCGAGCAGTACTTC
>TRBD1|.|TRBV6-1|TRBJ2-7
CATGDSSYEQYF
TGTGCCACCGGGGACAGCTCCTACGAGCAGTACTTC
>.|.|TRBV19|TRBJ1-2
CATAERGRDGYTF
TGTGCCACCGCTGAGAGGGGGAGAGATGGCTACACCTTC
>.|.|TRBV4-1|TRBJ2-3
CASSQVAKGLQEDTQYF
TGCGCCAGCAGCCAAGTAGCCAAGGGACTTCAAGAAGATACGCAGTATTTT
>TRBD2|.|TRBV4-1|TRBJ2-4
CASSQGQGSGDIQYF
TGCGCCAGCAGCCAAGGGCAGGGAAGCGGGGACATTCAGTACTTC
>TRBD1|.|TRBV4-2|TRBJ2-3
CASSQTGTGVRDTQYF
TGTGCCAGCAGCCAAACCGGGACAGGAGTCCGGGATACGCAGTATTTT
>.|few|TRBV18|TRBJ1-5
CASSPSGHVNQPQHF
TGTGCCAGCTCACCTTCGGGACATGTTAATCAGCCCCAGCATTTT
>TRBD1|once|TRBV11-2|TRBJ2-2
CASSPTGGNTGELFF
TGTGCCAGCAGCCCAACAGGGGGGAACACCGGGGAGCTGTTTTTT
>TRBD1|.|TRBV27|TRBJ2-6
CASKRTGRASGANVLTF
TGTGCCAGCAAAAGGACAGGGCGCGCCTCTGGGGCCAACGTCCTGACTTTC
>TRBD1|.|TRBV19|TRBJ1-5
CASRPGGSNQPQHF
TGTGCCAGTAGGCCAGGGGGTAGCAATCAGCCCCAGCATTTT
>.|.|TRBV5-4|TRBJ1-1
CASSGLAGGLNTEAFF
TGTGCCAGCAGCGGCTTGGCGGGGGGGCTAAACACTGAAGCTTTCTTT
>TRBD1|.|TRBV27|TRBJ2-7
CASSDRATYEQYF
TGTGCCAGCTCGGACAGGGCTACCTACGAGCAGTACTTC
>.|.|TRBV7-2|TRBJ2-7
CASSHTLTGEQYF
TGTGCCAGCAGCCATACCCTCACTGGCGAGCAGTACTTC
>.|.|TRBV6-1|TRBJ1-6
CASSPGLAISPLHF
TGTGCCAGCTCACCGGGACTGGCGATTTCACCCCTCCACTTT
>TRBD2|.|TRBV9|TRBJ2-7
CASSVDTSGGSYEQYF
TGTGCCAGCAGCGTAGACACTAGCGGGGGATCCTACGAGCAGTACTTC
>.|.|TRBV29-1|TRBJ2-2
CSVVYRTGELFF
TGCAGCGTTGTATACCGGACCGGGGAGCTGTTTTTT
>.|many|TRBV5-6|TRBJ1-2
CASNTMTGAYYGYTF
TGTGCCAGCAACACCATGACAGGAGCCTATTATGGCTACACCTTC
>TRBD2|.|TRBV4-3|TRBJ2-2
CASSQAAGKGGELFF
TGCGCCAGCAGCCAAGCAGCGGGGAAAGGCGGGGAGCTGTTTTTT
>.|once|TRBV11-2|TRBJ2-5
CASSHKLTILSYQETQYF
TGTGCCAGCAGCCATAAACTTACAATACTATCGTACCAAGAGACCCAGTACTTC
>.|.|TRBV7-2|TRBJ2-3
CASSLSRSTDTQYF
TGTGCCAGCAGCTTATCCCGTAGCACAGATACGCAGTATTTT
>TRBD1|.|TRBV19|TRBJ2-7
CASSIDLETGDYEQYF
TGTGCCAGTAGTATAGATTTGGAGACAGGGGACTACGAGCAGTACTTC
>TRBD1|.|TRBV27|TRBJ1-6
CASSSTGSRSPLHF
TGTGCCAGCAGTTCGACAGGGTCAAGGTCACCCCTCCACTTT
>.|.|TRBV21-1|TRBJ2-3
CASSKRSGADTQYF
TGTGCCAGCAGCAAGAGGTCAGGGGCGGATACGCAGTATTTT
>TRBD1|.|TRBV19|TRBJ1-2
CASSISGQYYGYTF
TGTGCCAGTAGTATCTCGGGACAGTACTATGGCTACACCTTC
>.|.|TRBV27|TRBJ2-7
CASSLGQSYEQYF
TGTGCCAGCAGTTTAGGACAATCCTACGAGCAGTACTTC
>TRBD1|.|TRBV11-2|TRBJ1-4
CASSPTGMREKLFF
TGTGCCAGCAGCCCGACAGGGATGAGAGAAAAACTGTTTTTT
>.|few|TRBV10-3|TRBJ1-3
CAISEKEVSGNTIYF
TGTGCCATCAGTGAAAAGGAGGTTTCTGGAAACACCATATATTTT
>.|.|TRBV18|TRBJ1-4
CASSPQGSGEKLFF
TGTGCCAGCTCACCCCAGGGGAGCGGTGAAAAACTGTTTTTT
>.|.|TRBV19|TRBJ2-3
CASSVTSRADTQYF
TGTGCCAGTAGTGTAACTAGCCGGGCAGATACGCAGTATTTT
>TRBD1|few|TRBV7-9|TRBJ1-2
CASRPDRGEDTF
TGTGCCAGCAGGCCCGACAGGGGTGAAGACACCTTC
>.|.|TRBV10-3|TRBJ1-3
CAPNSPGNTIYF
TGTGCCCCTAACTCCCCGGGAAACACCATATATTTT
>.|.|TRBV7-8|TRBJ2-7
CASSTGTNYEQYF
TGTGCCAGCAGTACAGGGACAAACTACGAGCAGTACTTC
>.|.|TRBV9|TRBJ2-1
CATSGDEQFF
TGTGCCACGTCAGGGGATGAGCAGTTCTTC
>.|few|TRBV10-3|TRBJ1-2
CAITGVTDYGYTF
TGTGCCATCACCGGAGTAACGGACTATGGCTACACCTTC
>TRBD1|.|TRBV6-1|TRBJ1-4
CASSTGTGGAKLFF
TGTGCCAGCAGTACCGGGACAGGGGGAGCAAAACTGTTTTTT